This is a list of T cell receptor beta chains from one sample in a study of blood T cell repertoires in COVID-19. Clones were sequenced by immunoSEQ multiplex PCR, and TCRdb holds only the in-frame ones, with some missing. The sample lists 200,000 to 300,000 clones, roughly 90% occurring once. The specimen sequenced was peripheral blood. These receptors all come from a human donor in a cohort sampled during active COVID-19. The CDR3 runs from the conserved cysteine through the conserved F or W. Each record gives: clone size, V gene, D gene, J gene, CDR3 protein, CDR3 DNA. A D gene is named only where the DNA matches it firmly. Size tells how often a clone was seen (once, few, many) or the class of an expanded clone, and some rows leave it out.

abundance: .; v_gene: TRBV6-5; d_gene: .; j_gene: TRBJ1-2; CDR3aa: CASSYVLLGNYGYTF; CDR3nt: TGTGCCAGCAGTTACGTGCTCCTGGGCAACTATGGCTACACCTTC
abundance: .; v_gene: TRBV4-3; d_gene: .; j_gene: TRBJ1-5; CDR3aa: CASSQDLRNQPQHF; CDR3nt: TGCGCCAGCAGCCAAGATCTACGGAATCAGCCCCAGCATTTT
abundance: once; v_gene: TRBV3-1/TRBV3-2; d_gene: TRBD1; j_gene: TRBJ1-3; CDR3aa: CASSRGVGTGSSGNTIYF; CDR3nt: TGTGCCAGCAGCCGTGGAGTAGGGACAGGGAGCTCTGGAAACACCATATATTTT
abundance: .; v_gene: TRBV7-2; d_gene: TRBD2; j_gene: TRBJ2-7; CDR3aa: CASSLTSGTYEQYF; CDR3nt: TGTGCCAGCAGTTTGACTAGCGGGACTTACGAGCAGTACTTC
abundance: few; v_gene: TRBV3-1/TRBV3-2; d_gene: TRBD2; j_gene: TRBJ2-7; CDR3aa: CASSALAGAYEQYF; CDR3nt: TGTGCCAGCAGCGCACTAGCGGGAGCCTACGAGCAGTACTTC
abundance: .; v_gene: TRBV3-1/TRBV3-2; d_gene: .; j_gene: TRBJ1-6; CDR3aa: CASSQWDTSTLHF; CDR3nt: TGTGCCAGCAGCCAATGGGACACCTCGACCCTCCACTTT
abundance: few; v_gene: TRBV18; d_gene: .; j_gene: TRBJ1-5; CDR3aa: CASSPPGGGQPQHF; CDR3nt: TGTGCCAGCTCACCACCGGGAGGGGGTCAGCCCCAGCATTTT
abundance: .; v_gene: TRBV18; d_gene: TRBD2; j_gene: TRBJ2-7; CDR3aa: CASSQASGSYEQYF; CDR3nt: TGTGCCAGCTCCCAGGCTAGCGGCTCCTACGAGCAGTACTTC
abundance: .; v_gene: TRBV28; d_gene: TRBD1; j_gene: TRBJ2-7; CDR3aa: CASSTGQGYYEQYF; CDR3nt: TGTGCCAGCAGTACGGGACAGGGGTACTACGAGCAGTACTTC
abundance: .; v_gene: TRBV4-2; d_gene: .; j_gene: TRBJ2-3; CDR3aa: CASSRDSSSDTQYF; CDR3nt: TGTGCCAGCAGCCGGGACTCCTCATCAGATACGCAGTATTTT
abundance: once; v_gene: TRBV19; d_gene: .; j_gene: TRBJ1-2; CDR3aa: CASSVDIYYGYTF; CDR3nt: TGTGCCAGTAGTGTGGACATCTACTATGGCTACACCTTC
abundance: .; v_gene: TRBV6-5; d_gene: .; j_gene: TRBJ1-5; CDR3aa: CASSYSSGEGAQHF; CDR3nt: TGTGCCAGCAGTTACTCATCCGGTGAGGGGGCCCAGCATTTT
abundance: once; v_gene: TRBV7-2; d_gene: TRBD1; j_gene: TRBJ2-7; CDR3aa: CASSLYTGGSYEQYF; CDR3nt: TGTGCCAGCAGCTTATATACAGGGGGCTCCTACGAGCAGTACTTC
abundance: .; v_gene: TRBV4-2; d_gene: .; j_gene: TRBJ2-7; CDR3aa: CASSQGLEVLVEQYF; CDR3nt: TGTGCCAGCAGCCAAGGACTGGAAGTTTTAGTCGAGCAGTACTTC
abundance: .; v_gene: TRBV5-6; d_gene: TRBD2; j_gene: TRBJ2-5; CDR3aa: CASSLKLAGLETQYF; CDR3nt: TGTGCCAGCAGCTTGAAACTAGCGGGATTGGAGACCCAGTACTTC
abundance: .; v_gene: TRBV20-1; d_gene: TRBD1; j_gene: TRBJ1-5; CDR3aa: CSAIDRVANQPQHF; CDR3nt: TGCAGTGCTATTGACAGGGTGGCAAATCAGCCCCAGCATTTT
abundance: .; v_gene: TRBV9; d_gene: .; j_gene: TRBJ1-4; CDR3aa: CASSVYGAGASNEKLFF; CDR3nt: TGTGCCAGCAGCGTATATGGGGCAGGAGCTTCGAATGAAAAACTGTTTTTT
abundance: .; v_gene: TRBV6-2/TRBV6-3; d_gene: .; j_gene: TRBJ1-6; CDR3aa: CASSYLGSSNSPLHF; CDR3nt: TGTGCCAGCAGTTATTTGGGCAGCTCGAATTCACCCCTCCACTTT